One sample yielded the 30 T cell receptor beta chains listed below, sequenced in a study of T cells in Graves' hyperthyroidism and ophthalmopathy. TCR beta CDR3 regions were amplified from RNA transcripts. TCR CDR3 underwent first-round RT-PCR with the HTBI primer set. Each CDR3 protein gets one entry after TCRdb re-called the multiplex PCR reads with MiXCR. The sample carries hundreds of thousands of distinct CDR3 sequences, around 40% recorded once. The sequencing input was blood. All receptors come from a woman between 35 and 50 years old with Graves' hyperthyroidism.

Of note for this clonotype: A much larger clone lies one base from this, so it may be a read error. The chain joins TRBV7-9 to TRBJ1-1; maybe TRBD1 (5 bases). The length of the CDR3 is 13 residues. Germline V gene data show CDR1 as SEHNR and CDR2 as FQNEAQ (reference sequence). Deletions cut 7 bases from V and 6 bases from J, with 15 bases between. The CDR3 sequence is CASILQVGAEAFF. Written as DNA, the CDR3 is TGTGCCAGCATCCTACAGGTCGGGGCTGAAGCTTTCTTT.

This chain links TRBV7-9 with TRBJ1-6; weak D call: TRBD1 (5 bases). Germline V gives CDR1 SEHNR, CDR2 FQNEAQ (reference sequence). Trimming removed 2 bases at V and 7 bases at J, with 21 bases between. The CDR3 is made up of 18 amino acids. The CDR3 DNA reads TGTGCCAGCAGCTTAATAAGATCGGGGGGTATGTGGAATTCACCCCTCCACTTT. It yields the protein CASSLIRSGGMWNSPLHF.

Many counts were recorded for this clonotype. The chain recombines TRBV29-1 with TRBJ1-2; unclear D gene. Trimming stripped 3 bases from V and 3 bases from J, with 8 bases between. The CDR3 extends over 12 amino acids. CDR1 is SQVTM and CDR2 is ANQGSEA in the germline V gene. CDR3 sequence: CSVDTWDYGYTF. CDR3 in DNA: TGCAGCGTTGATACCTGGGACTATGGCTACACCTTC.

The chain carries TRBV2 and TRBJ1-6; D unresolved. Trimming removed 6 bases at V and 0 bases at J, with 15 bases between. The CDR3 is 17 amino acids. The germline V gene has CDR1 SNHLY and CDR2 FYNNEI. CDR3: CASRLGGRSSYNSPLHF. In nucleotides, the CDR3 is TGTGCCAGCAGGTTGGGCGGGAGGAGCTCCTATAATTCACCCCTCCACTTT.

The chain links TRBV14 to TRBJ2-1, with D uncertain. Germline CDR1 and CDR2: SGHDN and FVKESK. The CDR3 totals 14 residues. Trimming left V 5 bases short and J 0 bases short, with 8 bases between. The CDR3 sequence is CASSLGYSYNEQFF. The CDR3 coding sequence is TGTGCCAGCAGCTTGGGGTACTCCTACAATGAGCAGTTCTTC.

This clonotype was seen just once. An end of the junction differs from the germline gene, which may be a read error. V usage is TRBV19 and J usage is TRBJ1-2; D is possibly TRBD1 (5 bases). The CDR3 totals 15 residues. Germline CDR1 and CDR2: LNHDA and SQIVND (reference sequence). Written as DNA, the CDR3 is TGTGCCGGTAGTATACAGGAGGGGACCAACTATGGCTACACCTTC. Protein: CAGSIQEGTNYGYTF.

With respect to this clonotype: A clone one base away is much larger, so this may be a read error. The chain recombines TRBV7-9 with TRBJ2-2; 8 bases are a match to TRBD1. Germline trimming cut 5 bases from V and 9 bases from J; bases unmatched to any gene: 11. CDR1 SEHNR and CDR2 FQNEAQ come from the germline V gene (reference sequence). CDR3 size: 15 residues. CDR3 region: CASSLRGRVTRELFF. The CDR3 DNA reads TGTGCCAGCAGCCTCAGGGGGCGCGTGACCAGGGAGCTGTTTTTT.

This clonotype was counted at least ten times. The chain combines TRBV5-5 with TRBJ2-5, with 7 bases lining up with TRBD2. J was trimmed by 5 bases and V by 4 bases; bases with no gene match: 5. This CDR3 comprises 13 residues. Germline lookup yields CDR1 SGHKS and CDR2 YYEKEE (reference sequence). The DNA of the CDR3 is TGTGCCAGCAGCGGCGGGAGCGTTGAGACCCAGTACTTC. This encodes CASSGGSVETQYF.

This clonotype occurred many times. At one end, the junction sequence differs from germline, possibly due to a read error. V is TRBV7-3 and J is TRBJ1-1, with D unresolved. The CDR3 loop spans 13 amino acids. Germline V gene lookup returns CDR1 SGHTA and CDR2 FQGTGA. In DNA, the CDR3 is TGCGCCAGCAGCCTCCGGGCCAACACTGAAGCTTTCTTT. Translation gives CASSLRANTEAFF.

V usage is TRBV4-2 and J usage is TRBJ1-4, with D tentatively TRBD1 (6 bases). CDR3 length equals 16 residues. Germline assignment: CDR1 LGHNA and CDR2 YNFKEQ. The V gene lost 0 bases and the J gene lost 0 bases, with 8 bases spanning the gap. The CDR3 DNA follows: TGTGCCAGCAGCCAAGATAGGACAGCAACTAATGAAAAACTGTTTTTT. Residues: CASSQDRTATNEKLFF.

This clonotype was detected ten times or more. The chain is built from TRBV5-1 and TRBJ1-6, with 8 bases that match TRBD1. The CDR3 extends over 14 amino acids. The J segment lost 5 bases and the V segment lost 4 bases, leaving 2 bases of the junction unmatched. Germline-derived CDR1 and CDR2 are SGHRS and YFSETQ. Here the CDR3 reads CASSVGQDNSPLHF. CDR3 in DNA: TGCGCCAGCAGCGTGGGACAGGATAATTCACCCCTCCACTTT.

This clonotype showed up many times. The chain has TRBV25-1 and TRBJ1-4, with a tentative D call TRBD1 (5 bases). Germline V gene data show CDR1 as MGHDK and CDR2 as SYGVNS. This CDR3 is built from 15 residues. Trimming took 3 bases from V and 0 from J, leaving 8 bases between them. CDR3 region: CASSEGGTTNEKLFF. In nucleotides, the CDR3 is TGTGCCAGCAGTGAGGGGGGTACAACTAATGAAAAACTGTTTTTT.

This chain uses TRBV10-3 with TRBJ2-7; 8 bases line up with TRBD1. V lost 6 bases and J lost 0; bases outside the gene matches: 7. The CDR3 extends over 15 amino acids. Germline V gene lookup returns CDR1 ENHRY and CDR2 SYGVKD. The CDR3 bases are TGTGCCATCAGCCGCGACAGGGGTGACTCCTACGAGCAGTACTTC. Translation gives CAISRDRGDSYEQYF.

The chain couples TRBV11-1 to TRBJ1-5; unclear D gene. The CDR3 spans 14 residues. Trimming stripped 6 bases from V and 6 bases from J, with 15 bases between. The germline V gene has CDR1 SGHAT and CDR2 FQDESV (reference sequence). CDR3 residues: CASSLRGIGQPQHF. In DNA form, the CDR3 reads TGTGCCAGCAGTTTACGGGGAATTGGTCAGCCCCAGCATTTT.

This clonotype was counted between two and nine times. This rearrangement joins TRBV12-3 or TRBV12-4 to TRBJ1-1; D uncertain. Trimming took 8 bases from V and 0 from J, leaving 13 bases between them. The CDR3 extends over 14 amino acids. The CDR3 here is CASGRFLMNTEAFF. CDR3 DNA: TGTGCCAGCGGTCGTTTCCTCATGAACACTGAAGCTTTCTTT.

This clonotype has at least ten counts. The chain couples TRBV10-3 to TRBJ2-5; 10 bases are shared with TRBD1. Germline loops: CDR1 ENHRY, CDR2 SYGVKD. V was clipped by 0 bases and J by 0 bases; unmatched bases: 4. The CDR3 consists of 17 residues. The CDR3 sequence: CAISESWDRGYQETQYF. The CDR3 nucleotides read TGTGCCATCAGTGAGTCCTGGGACAGGGGCTACCAAGAGACCCAGTACTTC.

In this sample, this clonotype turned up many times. The DNA of the CDR3 is TGTGCCAGCAGTACAACAGGTCCTGAAGCTTTCTTT. As protein: CASSTTGPEAFF. The V and J genes are TRBV12-3 or TRBV12-4 and TRBJ1-1; TRBD1 might be the D (5 bases). V lost 5 bases, J lost 6 bases, and 10 bases lay in between. This CDR3 spans 12 amino acids.

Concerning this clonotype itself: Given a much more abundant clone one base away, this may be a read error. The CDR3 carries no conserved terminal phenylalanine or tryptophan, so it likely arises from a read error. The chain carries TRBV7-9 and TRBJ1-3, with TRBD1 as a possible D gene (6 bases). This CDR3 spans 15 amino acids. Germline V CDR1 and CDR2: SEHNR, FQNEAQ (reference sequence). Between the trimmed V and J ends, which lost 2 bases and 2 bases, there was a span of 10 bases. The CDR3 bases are TGTGCCAGCAGCTTATCATCAGGGGCTGGAAACACCATATATCTT. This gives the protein CASSLSSGAGNTIYL.

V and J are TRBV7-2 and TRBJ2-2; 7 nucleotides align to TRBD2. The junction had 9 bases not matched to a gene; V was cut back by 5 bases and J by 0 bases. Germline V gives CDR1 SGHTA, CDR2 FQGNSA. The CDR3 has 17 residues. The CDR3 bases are TGTGCCAGCAGCCCGATGGGACTATGGGCGAACACCGGGGAGCTGTTTTTT. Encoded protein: CASSPMGLWANTGELFF.

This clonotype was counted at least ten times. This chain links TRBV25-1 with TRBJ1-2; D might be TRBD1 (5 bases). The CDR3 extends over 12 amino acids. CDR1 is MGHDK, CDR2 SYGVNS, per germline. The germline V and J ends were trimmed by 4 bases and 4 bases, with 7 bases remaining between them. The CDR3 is CASSAGGYGYTF. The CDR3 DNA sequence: TGTGCCAGCAGTGCCGGGGGCTATGGCTACACCTTC.

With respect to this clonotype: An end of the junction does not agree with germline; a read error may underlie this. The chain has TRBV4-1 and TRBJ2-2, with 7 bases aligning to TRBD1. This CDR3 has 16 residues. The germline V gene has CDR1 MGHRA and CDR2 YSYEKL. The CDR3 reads CASSQEAGGETGELFF. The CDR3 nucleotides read TGTGCCAGCAGCCAAGAGGCAGGGGGAGAGACCGGGGAGCTGTTTTTT.

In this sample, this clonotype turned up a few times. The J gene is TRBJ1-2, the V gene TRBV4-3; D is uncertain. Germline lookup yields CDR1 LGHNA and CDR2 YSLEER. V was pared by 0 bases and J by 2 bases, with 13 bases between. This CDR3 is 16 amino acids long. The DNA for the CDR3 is TGCGCCAGCAGCCAAGAAGCGGTGTCCCTAAACTATGGCTACACCTTC. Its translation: CASSQEAVSLNYGYTF.

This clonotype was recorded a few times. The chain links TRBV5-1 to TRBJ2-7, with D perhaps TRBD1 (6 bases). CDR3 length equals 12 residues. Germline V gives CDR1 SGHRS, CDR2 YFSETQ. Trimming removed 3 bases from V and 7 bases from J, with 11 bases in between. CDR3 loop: CASSSYRGEQYF. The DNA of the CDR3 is TGCGCCAGCAGCTCTTATAGGGGGGAGCAGTACTTC. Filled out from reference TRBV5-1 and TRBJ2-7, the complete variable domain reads KAGVTQTPRYLIKTRGQQVTLSCSPISGHRSVSWYQQTPGQGLQFLFEYFSETQRNKGNFPGRFSGRQFSNSRSEMNVSTLELGDSALYLCASSSYRGEQYFGPGTRLTVT.

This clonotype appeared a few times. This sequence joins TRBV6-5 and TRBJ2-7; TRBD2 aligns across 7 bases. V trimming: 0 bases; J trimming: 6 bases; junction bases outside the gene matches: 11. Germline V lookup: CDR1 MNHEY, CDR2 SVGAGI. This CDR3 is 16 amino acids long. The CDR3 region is CASSYSIGGSRREQYF. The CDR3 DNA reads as TGTGCCAGCAGTTACTCGATTGGCGGGAGTAGGCGCGAGCAGTACTTC.

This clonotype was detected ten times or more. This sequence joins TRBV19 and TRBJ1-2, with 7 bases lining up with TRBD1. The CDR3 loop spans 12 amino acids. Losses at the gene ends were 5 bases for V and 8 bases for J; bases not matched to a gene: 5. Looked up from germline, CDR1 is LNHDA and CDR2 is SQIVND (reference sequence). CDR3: CASSADRRGYTF. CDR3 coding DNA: TGTGCCAGTAGTGCGGACAGGAGGGGCTACACCTTC.

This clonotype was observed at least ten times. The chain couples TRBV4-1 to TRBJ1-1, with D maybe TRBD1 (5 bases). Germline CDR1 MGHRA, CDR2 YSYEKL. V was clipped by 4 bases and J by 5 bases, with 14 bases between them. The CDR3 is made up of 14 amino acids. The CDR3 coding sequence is TGCGCCAGCAGCCGGGGCCTGGGTGGAACTGAAGCTTTCTTT. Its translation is CASSRGLGGTEAFF.

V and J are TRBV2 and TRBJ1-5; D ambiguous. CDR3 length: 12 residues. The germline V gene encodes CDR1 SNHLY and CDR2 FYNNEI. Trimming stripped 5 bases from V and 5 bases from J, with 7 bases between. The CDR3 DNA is TGTGCCAGCAGTATGCTCCATCAGCCCCAGCATTTT. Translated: CASSMLHQPQHF.

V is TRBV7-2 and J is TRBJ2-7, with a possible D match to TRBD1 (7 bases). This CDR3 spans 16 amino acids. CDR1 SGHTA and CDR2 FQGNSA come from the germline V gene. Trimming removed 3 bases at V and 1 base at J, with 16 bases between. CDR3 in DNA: TGTGCCAGCAGCTTGCGGGAAGAGACAGGGTCCTACGAGCAGTACTTC. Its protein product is CASSLREETGSYEQYF.

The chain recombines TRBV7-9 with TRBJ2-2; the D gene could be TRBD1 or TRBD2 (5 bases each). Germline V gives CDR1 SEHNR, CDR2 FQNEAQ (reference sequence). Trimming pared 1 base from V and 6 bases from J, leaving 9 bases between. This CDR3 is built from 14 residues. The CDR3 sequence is CASSLGLGPGELFF. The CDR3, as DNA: TGTGCCAGCAGCTTAGGCCTGGGACCCGGGGAGCTGTTTTTT.

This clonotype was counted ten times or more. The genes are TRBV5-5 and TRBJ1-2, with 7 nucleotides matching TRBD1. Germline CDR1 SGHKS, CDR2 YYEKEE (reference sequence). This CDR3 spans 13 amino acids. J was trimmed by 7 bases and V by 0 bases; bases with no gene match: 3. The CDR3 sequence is CASSLDRGVGYTF. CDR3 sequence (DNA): TGTGCCAGCAGCTTGGACAGGGGCGTTGGCTACACCTTC.